This is a list of T cell receptor beta chains from one sample in a study of shared clonotypes between healthy human individuals. The repertoire was sequenced with immunoSEQ multiplex PCR; TCRdb's copy has only in-frame clones and lacks some. In the table there are about 2,100,000 clones, 85% to 95% of which are singletons. Sequenced: naive CD8+ T cells from PBMCs. These receptors all stem from a man aged 18 to 35 in good health. Some clones in this sample may be carry-over from other donors' samples. The CDR3 runs from the conserved cysteine through the conserved F or W. The D gene is left open where the match is weak. Expanded clones are given a class, and other clones once, few, many or no size at all.

TRBJ2-1,TRBD2,once,TRBV7-8,TGTGCCAGCAGCGAGAGGACTAGTACCTACAATGAGCAGTTCTTC,CASSERTSTYNEQFF
TRBJ1-2,TRBD1,once,TRBV28,TGTGCCAGCAGTTTACTTAGGACAGGGCGGGACTATGGCTACACCTTC,CASSLLRTGRDYGYTF
TRBJ2-7,.,.,TRBV19,TGTGCCAGTAGCCCAGACACCTACGAGCAGTACTTC,CASSPDTYEQYF
TRBJ2-2,TRBD1,.,TRBV11-2,TGTGCCAGCAGCTTAGTTCGGACAGGGAGTCACGGGGAGCTGTTTTTT,CASSLVRTGSHGELFF
TRBJ2-2,.,.,TRBV27,TGTGCCAGCAGTTTGATTTATCGGGCGGGCACCGGGGAGCTGTTTTTT,CASSLIYRAGTGELFF
TRBJ1-2,TRBD1,.,TRBV18,TGTGCCAGCTCACGAGAGACAGGGATAGACTATGGCTACACCTTC,CASSRETGIDYGYTF
TRBJ2-7,.,.,TRBV28,TGTGCCAGCACCCCCTGGGGGGACTCCTACGAGCAGTACTTC,CASTPWGDSYEQYF
TRBJ2-1,.,.,TRBV7-9,TGTGCCAGCAGCTTAGGGGGGCTAGCGCACAATGAGCAGTTCTTC,CASSLGGLAHNEQFF
TRBJ2-7,TRBD1,.,TRBV7-7,TGTGCCAGCAGCTTAGGGACAGGGGACCACTACGAGCAGTACTTC,CASSLGTGDHYEQYF
TRBJ2-7,TRBD1,.,TRBV6-6,TGTGCCAGCAGGATGGACAGGGGCTCCCACGAGCAGTACTTC,CASRMDRGSHEQYF
TRBJ1-5,.,.,TRBV27,TGTGCCAGCAGTTTTGGGGCCGGGGCGTATCAGCCCCAGCATTTT,CASSFGAGAYQPQHF
TRBJ2-1,.,.,TRBV30,TGTGCCTGGAGTGTACCGGCGGAGGGGGCCCTCGGGGATGAGCAGTTCTTC,CAWSVPAEGALGDEQFF
TRBJ1-3,.,.,TRBV4-1,TGCGCCAGCAGCCCCGGGACCCAAGGAGACACCATATATTTT,CASSPGTQGDTIYF
TRBJ1-2,.,.,TRBV2,TGTGCCAGCAGTGAGGGTATCGGGGCCACCCCCTATGGCTACACCTTC,CASSEGIGATPYGYTF
TRBJ2-2,TRBD1,.,TRBV19,TGTGCCAGTAGCCGACAGGGGGCAGGGACCGGGGAGCTGTTTTTT,CASSRQGAGTGELFF
TRBJ2-5,TRBD2,.,TRBV18,TGTGCCAGCTCACCTAGCGGGAGGCCTTTAGAGACCCAGTACTTC,CASSPSGRPLETQYF
TRBJ2-7,.,once,TRBV7-8,TGTGCCAGCAGCCAGGGGCCTACCTACGAGCAGTACTTC,CASSQGPTYEQYF
TRBJ2-3,TRBD1,.,TRBV14,TGTGCCAGCAGCCGCAGAGACAGGGTCTTGACAGATACGCAGTATTTT,CASSRRDRVLTDTQYF
TRBJ1-2,TRBD1,.,TRBV27,TGTGCCAGCAGTTCTCGGGACAGGGCCAACCCCTTTTATGGCTACACCTTC,CASSSRDRANPFYGYTF
TRBJ1-5,.,.,TRBV5-6,TGTGCCAGCAGCTCCCGGGACCTACCCTATAATCAGCCCCAGCATTTT,CASSSRDLPYNQPQHF
TRBJ2-7,TRBD2,.,TRBV11-2,TGTGCCAGCATCCTTAGGTTCCCCCCACTAGCGGGGCTTTCGGAGCAGTACTTC,CASILRFPPLAGLSEQYF
TRBJ1-5,.,.,TRBV6-5,TGTGCCAGCAGTCCCCTCGGGGGGACGGATCAGCCCCAGCATTTT,CASSPLGGTDQPQHF
TRBJ2-1,.,.,TRBV6-5,TGTGCCAGCACTACCGGGAGCTCCTACAATGAGCAGTTCTTC,CASTTGSSYNEQFF
TRBJ2-5,.,.,TRBV18,TGTGCCAGCTCACCCGCATTGGACAGTAAACAAGAGACCCAGTACTTC,CASSPALDSKQETQYF
TRBJ2-7,TRBD1,.,TRBV28,TGTGCCAGCAGTTCCAGAAAGGACAGGGGGCCGTACGAGCAGTACTTC,CASSSRKDRGPYEQYF
TRBJ2-1,TRBD1,.,TRBV7-9,TGTGCCAGCAGTGCGGGACAGGCCTACAATGAGCAGTTCTTC,CASSAGQAYNEQFF
TRBJ1-4,.,.,TRBV6-6,TGTGCCAGCTGGTCCGGGGCAACTAATGAAAAACTGTTTTTT,CASWSGATNEKLFF
TRBJ2-7,.,.,TRBV27,TGTGCCAGCAGTTTATCTCGTCCCAGCTATGACACTAGCTCCTACGAGCAGTACTTC,CASSLSRPSYDTSSYEQYF
TRBJ1-1,.,.,TRBV25-1,TGTGCCAGCAGTGAATTAATAGGCAGTAAAGCTTTCTTT,CASSELIGSKAFF
TRBJ2-7,.,.,TRBV28,TGTGCCAGCAGTTTCTCAAGCGAGCAGTACTTC,CASSFSSEQYF
TRBJ1-1,TRBD1,.,TRBV6-1,TGTGCCAGTTTTAGTGGACAGGGCACTGAAGCTTTCTTT,CASFSGQGTEAFF
TRBJ1-3,.,.,TRBV4-3,TGCGCCAGCAGCCAAGATCAGTTGATGTTCGGCGGCTCTGGAAACACCATATATTTT,CASSQDQLMFGGSGNTIYF
TRBJ2-7,TRBD1,.,TRBV28,TGTGCCAGCAGCCGACAGGGAAGTTTTTATCGGAGCTCCTACGAGCAGTACTTC,CASSRQGSFYRSSYEQYF
TRBJ2-5,TRBD2,.,TRBV13,TGTGCCAGCAGTAAACGTGGGGGACTAAGGGAGACCCAGTACTTC,CASSKRGGLRETQYF
TRBJ2-1,.,.,TRBV14,TGTGCCAGCAGCCAATCAGTCAGCTCCTACAATGAGCAGTTCTTC,CASSQSVSSYNEQFF
TRBJ1-5,.,.,TRBV27,TGTGCCAGCAGCCCTGCCGGGAGCAATCAGCCCCAGCATTTT,CASSPAGSNQPQHF
TRBJ2-1,TRBD1,.,TRBV5-6,TGTGCCAGCAGCTTATTAGGACAGGGCGATTCCAATGAGCAGTTCTTC,CASSLLGQGDSNEQFF
TRBJ1-1,TRBD1,.,TRBV29-1,TGCAGCGTTGATGACAGGGTGAACACTGAAGCTTTCTTT,CSVDDRVNTEAFF
TRBJ2-1,.,.,TRBV7-9,TGTGCCAGCAGCCGGACTGATAGAATCAATGAGCAGTTCTTC,CASSRTDRINEQFF